These T cell receptor beta chains were read from a single sample in a study of T cell repertoires in ileal Crohn's disease. Data came from immunoSEQ multiplex PCR; TCRdb stores just in-frame clones and leaves some out. Of 9,500 to 15,000 clones in the sample, roughly 72% were seen once. Sequenced sample: ileal tissue. The source of these receptors is an adult with Crohn's disease. Both conserved end residues are trimmed from each CDR3. The order of the fields is V gene, CDR3 protein.

>TRBV4-2
ASSHGGITPNYGYT
>TRBV6-5
ASVRDRAPEEY
>TRBV2
ASQGQELTEAF
>TRBV28
ASSVDRGRGGYT
>TRBV6-1
ASRPPGTGIYEQY
>TRBV29-1
SVRTGANYGYT
>TRBV6-5
ASSTGDDQPQH
>TRBV11-3
ASSFSGAGELF
>TRBV5-8
ASSLDGGREQF
>TRBV28
ASRGGGGYSYEQY
>TRBV7-9
ASSLGQVQETQY
>TRBV30
AWRGWVNGELF
>TRBV29-1
SVSPGLLGNEQF
>TRBV27
ASSLEAPGLGAEQY
>TRBV4-1
ASSQERGEAF
>TRBV6-1
ASRGQVYEQY
>TRBV5-6
ASSLASGSSTYNEQF
>TRBV7-2
ASSSRGGYEQY
>TRBV5-8
ASSLGGGTTNQPQH
>TRBV28
ASSLRDTQY
>TRBV18
ASSLKETYGYT
>TRBV5-1
ASSLAGGLGQPQH
>TRBV11-3
ASSSDRGSRYEQY
>TRBV11-2
ASSSSGGVGYGYT
>TRBV7-9
ASSVDYYEQY
>TRBV6-4
ASSEGTSHPAGELF
>TRBV30
AWSELGTGVDGYT
>TRBV7-6
ASSLGVGGYANTGELF
>TRBV19
ASGGYFEAF
>TRBV10-1
AGGVTGHYEQY
>TRBV10-3
AISGQPPYNEQF
>TRBV30
ASGQGPYGYT
>TRBV27
ASSLKGDNEQF
>TRBV11-2
ASSLEGQGFNEQY
>TRBV10-3
AISEFPPGTF
>TRBV11-3
ASSLARRSGNEY